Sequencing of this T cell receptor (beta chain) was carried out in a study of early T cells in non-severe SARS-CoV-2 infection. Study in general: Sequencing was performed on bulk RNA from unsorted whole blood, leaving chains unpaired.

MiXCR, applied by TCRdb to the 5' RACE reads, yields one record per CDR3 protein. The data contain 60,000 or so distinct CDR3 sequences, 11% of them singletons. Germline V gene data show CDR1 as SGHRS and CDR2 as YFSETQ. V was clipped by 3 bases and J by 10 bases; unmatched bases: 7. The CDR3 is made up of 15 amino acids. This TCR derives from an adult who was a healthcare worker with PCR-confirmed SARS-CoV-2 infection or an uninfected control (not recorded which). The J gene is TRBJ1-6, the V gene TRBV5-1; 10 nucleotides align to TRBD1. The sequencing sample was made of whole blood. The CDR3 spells CASSYGDRGGSPLHF. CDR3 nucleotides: TGCGCCAGCAGCTACGGGGACAGGGGAGGATCACCCCTCCACTTT.